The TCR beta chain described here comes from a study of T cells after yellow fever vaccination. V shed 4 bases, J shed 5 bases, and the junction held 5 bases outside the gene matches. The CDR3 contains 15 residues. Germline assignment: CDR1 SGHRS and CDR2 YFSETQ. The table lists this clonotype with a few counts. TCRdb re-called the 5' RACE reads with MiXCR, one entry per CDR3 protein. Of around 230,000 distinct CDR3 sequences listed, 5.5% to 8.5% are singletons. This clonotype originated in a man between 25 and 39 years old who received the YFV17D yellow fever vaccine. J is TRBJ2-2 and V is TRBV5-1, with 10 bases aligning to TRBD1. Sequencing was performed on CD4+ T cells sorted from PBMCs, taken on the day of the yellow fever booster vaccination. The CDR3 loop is CASSIGQGGTGELFF. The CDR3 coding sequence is TGCGCCAGCAGCATCGGACAGGGGGGGACCGGGGAGCTGTTTTTT.